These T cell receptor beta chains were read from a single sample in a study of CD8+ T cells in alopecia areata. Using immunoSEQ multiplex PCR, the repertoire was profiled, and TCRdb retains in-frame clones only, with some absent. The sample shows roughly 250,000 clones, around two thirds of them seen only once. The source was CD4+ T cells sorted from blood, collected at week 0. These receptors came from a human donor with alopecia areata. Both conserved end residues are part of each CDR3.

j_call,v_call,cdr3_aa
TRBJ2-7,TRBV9,CASSKGSTGYEQYF
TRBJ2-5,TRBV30,CAWSPGQGSRGTQYF
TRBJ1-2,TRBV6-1,CASSESHYGYTF
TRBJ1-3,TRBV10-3,CAISDGTGTGNTIYF
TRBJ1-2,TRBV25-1,CASSESGNYGYTF
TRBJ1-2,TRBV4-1,CASSQGGGGANYGYTF
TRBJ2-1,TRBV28,CASTPGSSYNEQFF
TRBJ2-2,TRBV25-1,CASSRGRGRVTGELFF
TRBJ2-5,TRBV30,CAWSLAGGETQYF
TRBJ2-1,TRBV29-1,CSGGQGGGEQFF
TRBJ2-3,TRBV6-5,CASGQSTDTQYF
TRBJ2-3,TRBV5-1,CASSQQGSPDTQYF
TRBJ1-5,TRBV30,CAPRGFGQPQHF
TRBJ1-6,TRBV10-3,CAITGDFNSPLHF
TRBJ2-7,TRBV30,CAWSKGHDEQYF
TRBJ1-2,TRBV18,CASSRKGLPDGYTF
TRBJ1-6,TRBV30,CAWLLGNSNSPLHF
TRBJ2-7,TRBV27,CASSLGIPPFEQYF
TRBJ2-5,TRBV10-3,CAISESSREGQGAREETQYF
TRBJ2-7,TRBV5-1,CASSTGTSGGSPYEQYF
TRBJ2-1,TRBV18,CASSPQSSYNEQFF
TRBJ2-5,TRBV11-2,CASSQRLAGEETQYF